The clone carrying this T cell receptor beta chain was seen a few times. Germline V gene sequence: CDR1 SNHLY, CDR2 FYNNEI. V gave up 2 bases and J gave up 0 bases, with 10 bases separating them. The CDR3 consists of 15 residues. Template switching added a universal primer site, and cDNA bore unique molecular identifiers. MiXCR was run by TCRdb on the 5' RACE reads, yielding one entry per CDR3 protein. Of about 530,000 distinct CDR3 sequences in the sample, under 25% were seen once. The sample originates from a study of identical twins. The same sample was also studied in work on yellow fever vaccine responses in identical twins.

The chain joins TRBV2 to TRBJ1-1; D uncertain. This clonotype was obtained from a young woman in good health. Sequencing input: CD4+ T cells sorted from blood. The DNA of the CDR3 is TGTGCCAGCAGTGAAAAGACCGTTATGAACACTGAAGCTTTCTTT. Translated, it gives CASSEKTVMNTEAFF.